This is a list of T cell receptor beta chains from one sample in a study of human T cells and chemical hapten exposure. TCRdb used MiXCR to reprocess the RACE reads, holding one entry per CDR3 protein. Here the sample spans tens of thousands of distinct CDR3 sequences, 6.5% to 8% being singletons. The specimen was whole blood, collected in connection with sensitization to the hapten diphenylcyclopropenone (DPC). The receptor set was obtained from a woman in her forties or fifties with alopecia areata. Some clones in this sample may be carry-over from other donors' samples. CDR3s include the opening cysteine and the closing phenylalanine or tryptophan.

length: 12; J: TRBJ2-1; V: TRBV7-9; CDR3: CASSSLDTFKFF
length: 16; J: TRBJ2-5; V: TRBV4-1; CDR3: CASSPRFTSGQETQYF
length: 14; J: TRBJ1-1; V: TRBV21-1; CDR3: CASSKQGKSTEAFF
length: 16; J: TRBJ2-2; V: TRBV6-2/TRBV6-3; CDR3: CASSYDTLANTGELFF
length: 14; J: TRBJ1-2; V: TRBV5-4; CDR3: CASSNPRANYGYTF
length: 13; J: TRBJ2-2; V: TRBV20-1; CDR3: CSASSGGTGELFF
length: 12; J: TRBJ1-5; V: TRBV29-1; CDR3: CSVEGEGRAQHF
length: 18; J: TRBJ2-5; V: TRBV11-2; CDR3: CASSLQSSGRKGTETQYF
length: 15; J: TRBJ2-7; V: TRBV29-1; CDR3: CSVEVKAGGQGEQYF
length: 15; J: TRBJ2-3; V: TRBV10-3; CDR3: CAISDPSGTTDTQYF
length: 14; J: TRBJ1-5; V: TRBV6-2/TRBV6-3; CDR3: CASSSPGQYQPQHF
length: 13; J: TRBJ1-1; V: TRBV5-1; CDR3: CASSLGQGAEAFF
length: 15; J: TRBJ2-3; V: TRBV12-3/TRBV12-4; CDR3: CASRAGGTSTDTQYF
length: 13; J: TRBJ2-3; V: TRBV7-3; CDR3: CASSEIGADTQYF
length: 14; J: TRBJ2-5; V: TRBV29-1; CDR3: CSAMGSSLGETQYF
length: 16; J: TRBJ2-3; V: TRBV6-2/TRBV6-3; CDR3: CASSGTSGRGLDTQYF
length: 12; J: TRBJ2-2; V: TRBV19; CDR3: CASSIYAGELFF
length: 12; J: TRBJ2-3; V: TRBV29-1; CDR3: CSVRVGTDTQYF
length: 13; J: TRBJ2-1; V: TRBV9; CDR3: CASSVGLAGGEFF
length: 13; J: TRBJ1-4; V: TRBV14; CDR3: CASSQVILGKLFF
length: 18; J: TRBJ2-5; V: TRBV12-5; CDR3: CASGFLVGAGDSGKTQYF
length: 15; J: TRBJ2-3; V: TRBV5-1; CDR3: CASSYGDRSTDTQYF
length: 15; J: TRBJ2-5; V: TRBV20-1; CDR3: CSAPPPLTGQETQYF
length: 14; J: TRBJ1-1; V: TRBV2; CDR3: CASSEQGFPETAFF
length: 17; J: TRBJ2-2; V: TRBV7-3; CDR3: CASSRGLAASGGGELFF
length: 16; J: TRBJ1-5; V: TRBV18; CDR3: CASSPPTGTANQPQHF
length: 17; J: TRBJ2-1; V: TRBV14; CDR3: CASSPRTSGRPHNEQFF
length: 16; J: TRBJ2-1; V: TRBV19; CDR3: CASSAHGTGLENEQFF
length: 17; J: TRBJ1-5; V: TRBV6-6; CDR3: CASSDPPRGHSNQPQHF
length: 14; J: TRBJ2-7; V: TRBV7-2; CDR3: CASSLTLPAYEQYF
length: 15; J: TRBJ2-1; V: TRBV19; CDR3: CASRDLGGRADEQFF
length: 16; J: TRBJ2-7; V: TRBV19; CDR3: CASSVTSGTASYEQYF
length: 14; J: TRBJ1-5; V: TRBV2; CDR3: CASSQQGYNQPQHF
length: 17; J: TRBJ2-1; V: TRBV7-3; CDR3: CASSLGTLAGGYNEQFF
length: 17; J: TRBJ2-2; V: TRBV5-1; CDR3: CASSLVGATLRTGELFF
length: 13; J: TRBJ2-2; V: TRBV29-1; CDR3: CSVATDSTGELFF
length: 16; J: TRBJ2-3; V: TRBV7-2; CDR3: CASSLAPQPNTDTQYF
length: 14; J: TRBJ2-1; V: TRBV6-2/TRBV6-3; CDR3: CASSRDRVLNEQFF
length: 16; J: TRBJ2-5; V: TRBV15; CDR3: CATSRDGTGSVETQYF
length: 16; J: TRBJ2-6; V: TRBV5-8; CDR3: CASSRGRTSGANVLTF
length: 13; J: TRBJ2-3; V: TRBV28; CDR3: CASSPDSTDTQYF
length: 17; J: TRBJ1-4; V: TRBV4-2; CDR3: CASSQDRRSGGTEKLFF
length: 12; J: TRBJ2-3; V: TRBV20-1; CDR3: CSATYREDTQYF
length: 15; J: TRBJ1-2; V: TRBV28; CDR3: CASSSDRPTFYGYTF
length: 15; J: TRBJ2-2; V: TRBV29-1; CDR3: CSVRGGRGSSGELFF
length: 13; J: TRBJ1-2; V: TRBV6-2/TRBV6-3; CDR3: CASSYDNNYGYTF